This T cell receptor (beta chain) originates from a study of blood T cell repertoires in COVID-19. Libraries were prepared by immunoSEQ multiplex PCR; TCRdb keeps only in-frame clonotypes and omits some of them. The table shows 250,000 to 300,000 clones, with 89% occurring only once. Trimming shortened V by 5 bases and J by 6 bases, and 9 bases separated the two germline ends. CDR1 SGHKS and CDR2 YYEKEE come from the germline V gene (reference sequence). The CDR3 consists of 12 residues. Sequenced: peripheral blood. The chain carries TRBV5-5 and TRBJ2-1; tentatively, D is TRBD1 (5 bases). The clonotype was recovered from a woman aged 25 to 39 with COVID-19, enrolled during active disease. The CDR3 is CASSFTGNEQFF. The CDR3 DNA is TGTGCCAGCAGTTTTACAGGCAATGAGCAGTTCTTC.